Each of the 20 T cell receptor beta chains below was sequenced from the same sample in a study of T cell repertoires in cytomegalovirus infection. TCRdb passed the reads through MiXCR, listing each CDR3 protein once. The table lists 310,000 or so distinct CDR3 sequences, roughly 15% of them singletons. The source material was PBMCs. Receptors were obtained from a human donor in good health (CMV status not recorded). Some clones in this sample may be carry-over from other donors' samples.

This clonotype was observed at least ten times. The rearrangement uses TRBV12-3 or TRBV12-4 and TRBJ2-7; D might be TRBD1 (5 bases). CDR3 size: 12 residues. Trimming removed 5 bases at V and 2 bases at J, with 7 bases between. The CDR3: CASSDRPYEQYF. DNA for the CDR3: TGTGCCAGCAGTGACAGACCCTACGAGCAGTACTTC.

In its sample, this clonotype was seen a few times. This chain uses TRBV19 with TRBJ2-3; D remains unclear. Between the trimmed V and J ends, which lost 5 bases and 0 bases, there was a span of 6 bases. CDR3 size: 13 residues. Germline V gene lookup returns CDR1 LNHDA and CDR2 SQIVND (reference sequence). The CDR3 region is CASSATSTDTQYF. The CDR3, as DNA: TGTGCCAGTAGTGCCACTAGCACAGATACGCAGTATTTT.

In this sample, this clonotype turned up many times. This chain links TRBV10-3 with TRBJ2-1, with TRBD1 matching over 7 bases. Trimming took 0 bases from V and 5 from J; bases not matched to a gene: 7. The length of the CDR3 is 16 residues. Germline-derived CDR1 and CDR2 are ENHRY and SYGVKD. CDR3 sequence (DNA): TGTGCCATCAGTGAGTCGTTAGTGGGGACAGACAATGAGCAGTTCTTC. It is translated as CAISESLVGTDNEQFF.

Many counts were recorded for this clonotype. V is TRBV12-3 or TRBV12-4 and J is TRBJ1-2; the match to TRBD1 covers 9 bases. The ends lost 7 bases at V and 1 base at J; junction bases unmatched: 16. The length of the CDR3 is 18 residues. DNA for the CDR3: TGTGCCAGCACCCAGGACAGGGGCCGGACCTCAGATAACTATGGCTACACCTTC. This gives the protein CASTQDRGRTSDNYGYTF.

The rearrangement joins TRBV20-1 to TRBJ1-2, with TRBD1 matching over 7 bases. Trimming at V came to 6 bases and at J to 8 bases, leaving 15 bases not matched to a gene. Germline V gene lookup returns CDR1 DFQATT and CDR2 SNEGSKA (reference sequence). The CDR3 sequence is 14 residues long. Written as DNA, the CDR3 is TGCAGTGCCCCCCCCGGGACAGCGCTGTTGGGCTACACCTTC. Amino acids: CSAPPGTALLGYTF.

On this clonotype: A clone one base away is much larger, so this may be a read error. The V call is TRBV6-2 or TRBV6-3, the J call TRBJ1-1; tentatively, D is TRBD1 (5 bases). CDR3 length: 14 amino acids. Germline V gene lookup returns CDR1 MNHEY and CDR2 SVGEGT. As DNA, the CDR3 is TGTGCCAGCGGTTACGGGGGATCGAACACTGAAGCTTTCTTT. Encoded protein: CASGYGGSNTEAFF.

The V gene is TRBV3-1, the J gene TRBJ1-6, with 9 bases fitting TRBD1. CDR1 is LGHDT and CDR2 is YNNKEL in the germline V gene (reference sequence). The CDR3 length is 16 residues. V gave up 6 bases and J gave up 7 bases; unmatched junction bases: 10. The CDR3 region has the DNA TGTGCCAGCAGTCGGGGGACAGGGAGGAGGAATTCACCCCTCCACTTT. It translates to CASSRGTGRRNSPLHF.

The V call is TRBV4-1, the J call TRBJ2-7; D possibly corresponds to TRBD1 (6 bases). Trimming took 1 base from V and 2 from J, leaving 15 bases between them. This CDR3 is 16 amino acids long. The germline V gene has CDR1 MGHRA and CDR2 YSYEKL. The CDR3 loop reads CASSQGPDRPTYEQYF. CDR3 nucleotides: TGCGCCAGCAGCCAAGGCCCGGACAGACCGACCTACGAGCAGTACTTC.

This clonotype showed up just a few times. This sequence joins TRBV20-1 and TRBJ2-1; 7 bases fit TRBD2. This CDR3 has 14 residues. V shed 5 bases and J 4 bases; nucleotides not matched to a gene: 8. The V gene's germline CDR1 is DFQATT and CDR2 SNEGSKA (reference sequence). The CDR3 DNA reads as TGCAGTGCTCTCAAAGCGGGGAGATACAATGAGCAGTTCTTC. Amino acids: CSALKAGRYNEQFF.

This clonotype was counted ten times or more. The chain uses TRBV27 and TRBJ1-1, with D hard to call. CDR1 and CDR2 (germline): MNHEY, SMNVEV (reference sequence). Between the trimmed V and J ends, which lost 6 bases and 3 bases, there was a span of 11 bases. This CDR3 has 13 residues. CDR3 sequence: CASSQEVYTEAFF. Written as DNA, the CDR3 is TGTGCCAGCAGCCAAGAGGTATACACTGAAGCTTTCTTT.

This clonotype appeared many times. The chain joins TRBV7-2 to TRBJ2-7; unclear D gene. The CDR3 totals 14 residues. Trimming took off 4 bases at V and 0 bases at J, with 10 bases between the two ends. Germline V gene lookup returns CDR1 SGHTA and CDR2 FQGNSA. CDR3 in DNA: TGTGCCAGCAGCTCCACCGCAGCCTCCTACGAGCAGTACTTC. It specifies CASSSTAASYEQYF.

The table lists this clonotype with a few counts. The chain carries TRBV12-3 or TRBV12-4 and TRBJ2-3; no definite D call. The CDR3 has 15 residues. V gave up 6 bases and J gave up 1 base, with 14 bases separating them. The CDR3 protein is CASSLNGVRTDTQYF. The CDR3 DNA follows: TGTGCCAGCAGCCTAAACGGAGTCCGCACAGATACGCAGTATTTT.

This clonotype has only a few counts. The V call is TRBV5-6, the J call TRBJ2-1; D might be TRBD2 (6 bases). This CDR3 contains 18 residues. CDR1 is SGHDT, CDR2 YYEEEE, per germline. With 1 base removed from V and 0 bases from J, the gap between germline ends came to 17 bases. The CDR3 reads CASSLRGGLLDSYNEQFF. CDR3 bases: TGTGCCAGCAGCTTGCGTGGGGGACTTCTTGACTCCTACAATGAGCAGTTCTTC.

The chain has TRBV5-6 and TRBJ2-7, with D hard to call. The V gene's germline CDR1 is SGHDT and CDR2 YYEEEE. The CDR3 loop spans 13 amino acids. V was cut by 4 bases and J by 7 bases, with 15 bases left in between. CDR3 coding DNA: TGTGCCAGCAGCCCGACAAGGCACCCTGAGCAGTACTTC. This encodes CASSPTRHPEQYF.

This clonotype was seen a few times. The J gene is TRBJ1-1, the V gene TRBV4-2; TRBD1 matches at 8 bases. The germline V gene has CDR1 LGHNA and CDR2 YNFKEQ. CDR3 length: 14 residues. After removal of 1 base from V and 11 bases from J, the junction contained 9 bases not matched to a gene. CDR3 protein: CASSQVGQGRRAFF. For the CDR3, the DNA is TGTGCCAGCAGCCAAGTAGGACAGGGCAGGAGGGCTTTCTTT.

This clonotype came up once. Here the CDR3 DNA reads TGTGCCAGCCTCTGGGGAGGATCCACCGAGCAGTTCTTC. Amino acid sequence: CASLWGGSTEQFF. The chain is built from TRBV2 and TRBJ2-1; D is possibly TRBD2 (6 bases). The CDR3 consists of 13 residues. Germline V gene lookup returns CDR1 SNHLY and CDR2 FYNNEI. Trimming took off 8 bases at V and 10 bases at J, with 18 bases between the two ends. The whole variable domain, remainder taken from reference TRBV2 and TRBJ2-1, is EPEVTQTPSHQVTQMGQEVILRCVPISNHLYFYWYRQILGQKVEFLVSFYNNEISEKSEIFDDQFSVERPDGSNFTLKIRSTKLEDSAMYFCASLWGGSTEQFFGPGTRLTVL.

This clonotype was counted at least ten times. The V call is TRBV7-2, the J call TRBJ1-4; the D gene is possibly TRBD1 (5 bases). Trimming took 4 bases from V and 7 from J, leaving 7 bases between them. Germline V gene sequence: CDR1 SGHTA, CDR2 FQGNSA. The length of the CDR3 is 12 residues. The CDR3: CASSSQGEKLFF. CDR3 sequence (DNA): TGTGCCAGCAGCTCTCAGGGTGAAAAACTGTTTTTT.

This clonotype was detected many times. V is TRBV7-2 and J is TRBJ1-1; a weak D match, TRBD1 (6 bases). Looked up from germline, CDR1 is SGHTA and CDR2 is FQGNSA. The CDR3 covers 17 residues. Between the trimmed V and J ends, which lost 6 bases and 1 base, there was a span of 21 bases. CDR3 nucleotides: TGTGCCAGCAGGCAGCGGGACACGGAATCCCCGAACACTGAAGCTTTCTTT. It encodes CASRQRDTESPNTEAFF.

This sequence joins TRBV4-2 and TRBJ1-2, with TRBD1 identical over 8 bases. The J segment lost 2 bases and the V segment lost 0 bases, leaving 5 bases of the junction unmatched. This CDR3 has 16 residues. CDR1 and CDR2 from the germline V gene are LGHNA and YNFKEQ. CDR3 bases: TGTGCCAGCAGCCAAGACCACACAGGGGGGAACTATGGCTACACCTTC. It is translated as CASSQDHTGGNYGYTF.

This clonotype appeared a few times. J is TRBJ2-1 and V is TRBV12-3 or TRBV12-4; unclear D gene. CDR3 length: 10 residues. V gave up 7 bases and J gave up 7 bases, with 5 bases separating them. The CDR3 here is CASKRNEQFF. In DNA form, the CDR3 reads TGTGCCAGCAAAAGAAATGAGCAGTTCTTC.